In its sample, the clone carrying this T cell receptor beta chain was seen many times. This entry belongs to a study of CD8+CD57+ T cells in acquired aplastic anemia. Study as a whole: The average for DNA from sorted CD4+ and CD8+ cells was 3 to 3.5 ug.

The TCR beta profiling, which covered VDJ combination and CDR3 sequence, was carried out using genomic DNA as the template. TCRdb recomputed calls from the reads with MiXCR, one row per CDR3 protein. The repertoire includes hundreds of thousands of distinct CDR3 sequences, under 40% of them detected once, and under 0.95% sits in the top ten. Sequenced patients had shown CD8+CD57+ cell expansion by flow cytometry. CDR1 is DFQATT and CDR2 is SNEGSKA in the germline V gene (reference sequence). The CDR3 is 12 amino acids. V was pared by 5 bases and J by 2 bases, with 9 bases between. Sequencing was carried out using sorted CD4+, CD8+, or CD8+CD57+ T cells (not recorded which) from PBMCs. The J gene is TRBJ1-2, the V gene TRBV20-1, with D unresolved. The TCR was taken from a human donor with aplastic anemia. This chain's CDR3 is CSAFTQNYGYTF. The CDR3 DNA reads as TGCAGTGCTTTTACACAGAACTATGGCTACACCTTC.